These 16 T cell receptor beta chains share one sample of origin, sequenced in a study of T-cell reconstitution after alpha-beta-depleted transplantation in children. As it was prepared, the TCRbeta library received unique molecular identifiers. Each CDR3 protein gets one entry after TCRdb re-called the PCR reads with MiXCR. The repertoire holds tens of thousands of distinct CDR3 sequences, around 4.7% seen once, with approximately 20% in the top ten. The material sequenced was PBMCs, mostly from graft donor cells, taken 180 days after TCRalphabeta/CD19-depleted stem cell transplant. Every receptor here comes from a boy younger than two who had a stem cell transplant for acute myeloid leukemia, so the T cells may come from the graft donor.

This clonotype was detected only a few times. The CDR3 DNA is TGTGCCAGCAGCCAAGAGGGGCCGAGAAATGAGCAGTTCTTC. This sequence encodes CASSQEGPRNEQFF. The J gene is TRBJ2-1, the V gene TRBV3-1, with a tentative D call TRBD1 (5 bases). This CDR3 comprises 14 residues. V shed 0 bases and J shed 7 bases, with 10 bases lying between them. Per germline, CDR1 LGHDT and CDR2 YNNKEL (reference sequence).

Ten or more counts support this clonotype. The V call is TRBV7-9, the J call TRBJ1-1; TRBD1 matches at 10 bases. The germline CDR1 and CDR2 sequences are SEHNR and FQNEAQ (reference sequence). The CDR3 is 14 residues long. With 6 bases clipped from V and 10 bases from J, the junction kept 11 bases outside the gene matches. The CDR3 protein is CASSPDRGQSSAFF. CDR3 DNA sequence: TGTGCCAGCAGTCCTGACAGGGGGCAAAGCTCAGCTTTCTTT.

This clonotype was detected ten times or more. The V and J genes are TRBV20-1 and TRBJ2-1, with 7 positions matching TRBD2. Germline V CDR1 and CDR2: DFQATT, SNEGSKA (reference sequence). V shed 6 bases, J shed 7 bases, and the junction held 15 bases outside the gene matches. The CDR3 is 15 amino acids. The CDR3 DNA reads TGCAGTGCCAAGCAGAGGGAGGGACTCGGAAATGAGCAGTTCTTC. Amino acids: CSAKQREGLGNEQFF.

This clonotype was counted ten times or more. V and J are TRBV7-6 and TRBJ2-2; D is unresolved. This CDR3 contains 13 residues. The germline CDR1 and CDR2 sequences are SGHVS and FNYEAQ. Trimming left V 7 bases short and J 5 bases short, with 11 bases between. CDR3: CASIVGVTGELFF. The CDR3 coding sequence is TGTGCCAGCATCGTCGGAGTAACCGGGGAGCTGTTTTTT.

This clonotype was recorded a few times. The chain combines TRBV11-3 with TRBJ1-3, with D unclear. The CDR3 extends over 16 amino acids. V was cut by 3 bases and J by 0 bases, with 12 bases left in between. Per the germline V gene, CDR1 is SGHNT and CDR2 is YENEEA. The CDR3 here is CASSFRWGFSGNTIYF. CDR3 in DNA: TGTGCCAGCAGCTTTCGGTGGGGATTCTCTGGAAACACCATATATTTT.

Only a few counts were recorded for this clonotype. The chain joins TRBV7-2 to TRBJ2-2; either TRBD1 or TRBD2 may fit D (5 bases each). Per the germline V gene, CDR1 is SGHTA and CDR2 is FQGNSA. This CDR3 region has 15 residues. Trimming shortened V by 5 bases and J by 6 bases, and 16 bases separated the two germline ends. Written as DNA, the CDR3 is TGTGCCAGCAGCCCCCGCCCCGGGGCCGCCGGGGAGCTGTTTTTT. Amino acids: CASSPRPGAAGELFF.

The chain uses TRBV30 and TRBJ1-3; D possibly corresponds to TRBD1 (6 bases). V lost 0 bases, J lost 0 bases, and 9 bases lay in between. Germline V gives CDR1 GTSNPN, CDR2 SVGIG (reference sequence). The CDR3 is made up of 15 amino acids. CDR3 amino acids: CAWSVGQTSGNTIYF. CDR3 in DNA: TGTGCCTGGAGTGTCGGACAGACCTCTGGAAACACCATATATTTT.

The table lists this clonotype with many counts. The rearrangement links TRBV12-3 or TRBV12-4 to TRBJ1-2, with TRBD1 as a possible D gene (5 bases). This CDR3 region has 14 residues. V was cut by 5 bases and J by 0 bases, with 10 bases left in between. CDR3 loop: CASSPSTANYGYTF. Here the CDR3 DNA reads TGTGCCAGCAGTCCTTCGACAGCTAACTATGGCTACACCTTC.

This clonotype was recorded at least ten times. The gene calls are TRBV5-1 and TRBJ2-7; possible D gene TRBD1, 6 bases. With 4 bases removed from V and 1 base from J, the gap between germline ends came to 12 bases. The CDR3 has 14 residues. Germline lookup yields CDR1 SGHRS and CDR2 YFSETQ. DNA of the CDR3: TGCGCCAGCAGCCGGACAGAGTCGTCCTACGAGCAGTACTTC. It specifies CASSRTESSYEQYF.

This clonotype was observed many times. The V gene is TRBV7-2, the J gene TRBJ2-1; unclear D gene. The CDR3 has 15 amino acids. The germline V gene encodes CDR1 SGHTA and CDR2 FQGNSA. The germline V and J ends were trimmed by 3 bases and 0 bases, with 9 bases remaining between them. The CDR3 sequence: CASSFPPSSYNEQFF. The CDR3 bases are TGTGCCAGCAGCTTTCCCCCGAGCTCCTACAATGAGCAGTTCTTC.

The table lists this clonotype with many counts. The rearrangement uses TRBV5-1 and TRBJ1-5; D gene unclear. CDR1 SGHRS and CDR2 YFSETQ come from the germline V gene. The CDR3 runs 13 residues. V was shortened by 5 bases and J by 4 bases, with 10 bases between the two germline ends. Here the CDR3 reads CASSYDGNQPQHF. CDR3 DNA sequence: TGCGCCAGCAGTTATGACGGTAATCAGCCCCAGCATTTT.

This clonotype showed up many times. This chain links TRBV20-1 with TRBJ2-2; a possible D gene is TRBD1 (7 bases). The CDR3 loop spans 14 amino acids. Trimming stripped 2 bases from V and 7 bases from J, with 14 bases between. Germline V lookup: CDR1 DFQATT, CDR2 SNEGSKA (reference sequence). CDR3 residues: CSARPEGAGGELFF. In DNA form, the CDR3 reads TGCAGTGCTAGACCGGAGGGGGCAGGCGGGGAGCTGTTTTTT.

In its sample, this clonotype was seen many times. The genes are TRBV12-3 or TRBV12-4 and TRBJ1-1, with TRBD1 matching over 10 bases. CDR3 length equals 15 residues. The V segment lost 6 bases and the J segment 4 bases; nucleotides outside the gene matches: 8. The DNA for the CDR3 is TGTGCCAGCAGGGGGGGACGGACAGGGGGCACTGAAGCTTTCTTT. It encodes CASRGGRTGGTEAFF.

This clonotype was found many times. The J gene is TRBJ1-5, the V gene TRBV29-1; 8 bases are a match to TRBD1. CDR1 SQVTM and CDR2 ANQGSEA come from the germline V gene. V was pared by 4 bases and J by 6 bases, with 5 bases of the junction left unmatched. This CDR3 has 13 residues. CDR3: CSVGDRLGQPQHF. For the CDR3, the DNA is TGCAGCGTTGGGGACAGGTTGGGTCAGCCCCAGCATTTT.

This clonotype came up many times. The V call is TRBV6-2 or TRBV6-3, the J call TRBJ2-2; no clear D gene. The V and J ends lost 2 bases and 4 bases respectively, with 5 bases between them. The length of the CDR3 is 13 residues. CDR1 is MNHEY, CDR2 SVGEGT, per germline. The CDR3 coding sequence is TGTGCCAGCAGTTACGCTATCACCGGGGAGCTGTTTTTT. Protein sequence: CASSYAITGELFF.

This clonotype came up many times. The rearrangement uses TRBV27 and TRBJ2-3, with a weak D call TRBD2 (5 bases). Trimming pared 3 bases from V and 4 bases from J, leaving 11 bases between. The CDR3 loop spans 14 amino acids. The germline V gene encodes CDR1 MNHEY and CDR2 SMNVEV (reference sequence). This CDR3 reads CASSFSIGADTQYF. The DNA for the CDR3 is TGTGCCAGCAGTTTCTCCATCGGGGCAGATACGCAGTATTTT.